This T cell receptor beta chain emerged from a study of graft-versus-host responses after intestinal transplantation. Study results and caveats: After transplant, early declines in HvG clones were associated with peak levels of circulating GvH clones.

Graft material was processed, releasing intraepithelial and lamina propria lymphocytes. TCRdb's table, derived via immunoSEQ multiplex PCR, lists solely in-frame clones and lacks some. The table includes about 15,000 clones, around 70% detected once. With regard to this clone: Its specificity is not known.

Per the germline V gene, CDR1 is MNHNY and CDR2 is SVGAGI (reference sequence). The CDR3 is 14 amino acids. With 6 bases clipped from V and 13 bases from J, the junction kept 7 bases outside the gene matches. This specimen was ileum tissue, taken 14 days after transplant. The rearrangement uses TRBV6-6 and TRBJ2-1; 15 bases align to TRBD2. The TCR sequence derives from a human patient who received an intestinal transplant, so some T cells may come from the graft donor. The DNA for the CDR3 is TGTGCCAGCAGGGCTGGGACTAGCGGGAGGCCACAGTTCTTC. Amino acids: CASRAGTSGRPQFF.